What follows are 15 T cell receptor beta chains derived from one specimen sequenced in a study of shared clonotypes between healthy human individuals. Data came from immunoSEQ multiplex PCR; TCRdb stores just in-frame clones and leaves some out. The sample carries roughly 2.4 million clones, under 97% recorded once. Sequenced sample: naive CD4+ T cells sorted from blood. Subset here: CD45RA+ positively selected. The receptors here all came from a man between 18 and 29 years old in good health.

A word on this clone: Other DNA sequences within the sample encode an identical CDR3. The CDR3 DNA is TGCGCCAGCAGCTTGGGGACACGGCGAGAGACCCAGTACTTC. The encoded protein is CASSLGTRRETQYF. This chain uses TRBV5-1 with TRBJ2-5, with D maybe TRBD1 (5 bases). Germline V gene lookup returns CDR1 SGHRS and CDR2 YFSETQ. Trimming stripped 0 bases from V and 4 bases from J, with 10 bases between. This CDR3 contains 14 residues. Together with reference TRBV5-1 and TRBJ2-5, the CDR3 gives the full variable domain: KAGVTQTPRYLIKTRGQQVTLSCSPISGHRSVSWYQQTPGQGLQFLFEYFSETQRNKGNFPGRFSGRQFSNSRSEMNVSTLELGDSALYLCASSLGTRRETQYFGPGTRLLVL.

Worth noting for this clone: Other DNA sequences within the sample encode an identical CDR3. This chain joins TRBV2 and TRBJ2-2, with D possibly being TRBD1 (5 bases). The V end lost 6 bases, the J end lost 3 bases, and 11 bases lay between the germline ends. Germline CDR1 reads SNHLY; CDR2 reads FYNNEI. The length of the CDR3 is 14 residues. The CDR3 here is CASSVTGYTGELFF. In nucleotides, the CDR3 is TGTGCCAGCAGCGTCACAGGCTACACCGGGGAGCTGTTTTTT.

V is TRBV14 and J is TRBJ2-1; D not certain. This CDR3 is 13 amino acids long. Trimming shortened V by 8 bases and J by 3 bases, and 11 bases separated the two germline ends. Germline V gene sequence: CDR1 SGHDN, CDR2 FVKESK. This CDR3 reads CASGIAVYNEQFF. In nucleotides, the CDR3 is TGTGCCAGCGGAATCGCAGTCTACAATGAGCAGTTCTTC.

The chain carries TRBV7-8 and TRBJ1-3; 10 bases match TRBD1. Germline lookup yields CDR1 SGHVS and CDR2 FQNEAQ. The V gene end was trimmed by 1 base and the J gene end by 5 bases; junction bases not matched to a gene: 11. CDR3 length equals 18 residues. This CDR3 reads CASSLVGDRGVGRNTIYF. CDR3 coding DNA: TGTGCCAGCAGCTTAGTAGGGGACAGGGGAGTTGGAAGAAACACCATATATTTT.

CDR3 residues: CASSRPGTGSSYEQYF. The CDR3 DNA reads TGTGCCAGCTCGCGACCCGGGACAGGGTCCTCCTACGAGCAGTACTTC. V and J are TRBV18 and TRBJ2-7, with 9 bases fitting TRBD1. This CDR3 comprises 16 residues. The germline V gene has CDR1 KGHSH and CDR2 LQKENI. The V segment lost 6 bases and the J segment 0 bases; nucleotides outside the gene matches: 9. Combining the CDR3 with reference TRBV18 and TRBJ2-7 gives the whole variable domain NAGVMQNPRHLVRRRGQEARLRCSPMKGHSHVYWYRQLPEEGLKFMVYLQKENIIDESGMPKERFSAEFPKEGPSILRIQQVVRGDSAAYFCASSRPGTGSSYEQYFGPGTRLTVT.

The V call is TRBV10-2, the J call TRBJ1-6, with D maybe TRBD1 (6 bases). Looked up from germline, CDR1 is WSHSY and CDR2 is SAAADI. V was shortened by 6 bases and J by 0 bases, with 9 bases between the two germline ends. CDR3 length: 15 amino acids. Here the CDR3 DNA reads TGCGCCAGCAGACCGGACAGCTCCTATAATTCACCCCTCCACTTT. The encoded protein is CASRPDSSYNSPLHF.

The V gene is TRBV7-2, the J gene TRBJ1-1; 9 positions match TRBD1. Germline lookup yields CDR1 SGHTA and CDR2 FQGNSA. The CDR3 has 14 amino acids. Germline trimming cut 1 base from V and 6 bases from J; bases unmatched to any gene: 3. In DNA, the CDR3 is TGTGCCAGCAGCTTAGTAGGGGACAGGGCTGAAGCTTTCTTT. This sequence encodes CASSLVGDRAEAFF.

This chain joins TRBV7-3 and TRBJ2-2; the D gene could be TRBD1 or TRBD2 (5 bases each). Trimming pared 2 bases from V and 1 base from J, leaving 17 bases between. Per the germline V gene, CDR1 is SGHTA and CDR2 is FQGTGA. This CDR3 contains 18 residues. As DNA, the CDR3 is TGTGCCAGCAGCTTATGGGGCGCGACTAACGGGAACACCGGGGAGCTGTTTTTT. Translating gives CASSLWGATNGNTGELFF.

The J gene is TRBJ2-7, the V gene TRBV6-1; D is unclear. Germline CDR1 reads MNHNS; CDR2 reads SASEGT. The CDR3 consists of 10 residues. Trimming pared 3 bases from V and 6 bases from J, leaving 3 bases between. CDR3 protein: CASSDSEQYF. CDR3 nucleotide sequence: TGTGCCAGCAGTGATTCCGAGCAGTACTTC.

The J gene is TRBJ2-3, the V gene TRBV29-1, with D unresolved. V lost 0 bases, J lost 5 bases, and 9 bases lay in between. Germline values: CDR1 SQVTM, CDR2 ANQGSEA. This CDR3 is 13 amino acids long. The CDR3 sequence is CSVEDGVGDTQYF. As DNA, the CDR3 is TGCAGCGTTGAAGATGGGGTGGGAGATACGCAGTATTTT.

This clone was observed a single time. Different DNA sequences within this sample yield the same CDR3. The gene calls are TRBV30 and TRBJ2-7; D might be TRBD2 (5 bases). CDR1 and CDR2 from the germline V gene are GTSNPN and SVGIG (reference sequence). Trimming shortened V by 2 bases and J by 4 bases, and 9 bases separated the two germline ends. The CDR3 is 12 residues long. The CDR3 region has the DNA TGTGCCTGGAGTCCGGACTCTTACGAGCAGTACTTC. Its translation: CAWSPDSYEQYF.

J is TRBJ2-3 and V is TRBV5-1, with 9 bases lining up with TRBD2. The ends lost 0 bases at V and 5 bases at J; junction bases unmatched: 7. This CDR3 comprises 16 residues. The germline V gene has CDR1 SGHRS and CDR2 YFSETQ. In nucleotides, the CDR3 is TGCGCCAGCAGCTTGGCCCTAGCGGGAATCATAGATACGCAGTATTTT. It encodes CASSLALAGIIDTQYF.

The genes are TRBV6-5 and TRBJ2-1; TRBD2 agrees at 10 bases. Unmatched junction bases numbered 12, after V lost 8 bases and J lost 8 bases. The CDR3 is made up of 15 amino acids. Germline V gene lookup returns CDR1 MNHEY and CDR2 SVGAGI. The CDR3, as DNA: TGTGCCAGCGTCGGGGGAGCGGGAGGGCTCTATGAGCAGTTCTTC. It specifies CASVGGAGGLYEQFF.

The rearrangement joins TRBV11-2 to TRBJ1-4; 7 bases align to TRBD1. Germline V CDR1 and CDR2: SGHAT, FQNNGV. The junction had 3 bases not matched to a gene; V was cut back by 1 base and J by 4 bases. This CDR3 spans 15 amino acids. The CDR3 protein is CASSLVGTVNEKLFF. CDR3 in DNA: TGTGCCAGCAGCTTAGTAGGGACAGTTAATGAAAAACTGTTTTTT.

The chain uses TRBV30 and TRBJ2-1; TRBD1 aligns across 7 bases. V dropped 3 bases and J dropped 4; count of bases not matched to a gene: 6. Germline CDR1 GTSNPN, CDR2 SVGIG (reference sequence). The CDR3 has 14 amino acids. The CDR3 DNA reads TGTGCCTGGAGCCGTGGGGACAGATACAATGAGCAGTTCTTC. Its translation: CAWSRGDRYNEQFF.